This TCR beta chain was recorded in a study of brain metastases from non-small cell lung cancer. Study-level findings and limits: In about 60% of brain metastases, T-cell clones were expanded compared with matched primary tumors.

TCRdb keeps only in-frame clones here, not all; method: immunoSEQ multiplex PCR. This sample has some 970 clones, with 89% found just once. As regards this clone: Antigen specificity is unknown.

V lost 0 bases, J lost 10 bases, and 10 bases lay in between. The CDR3 length is 13 residues. Germline V gene lookup returns CDR1 LGHNA and CDR2 YNFKEQ. The receptor was derived from a donor at least 40 years old with non-small cell lung cancer. The sequenced sample was primary lung tumor tissue. The rearrangement links TRBV4-2 to TRBJ2-1; perhaps TRBD1 as D (6 bases). CDR3: CASSQEGAREQFF. CDR3 DNA: TGTGCCAGCAGCCAAGAGGGGGCCCGAGAGCAGTTCTTC.